What follows is one T cell receptor (beta chain) and its context. PCR employed 60 Vbeta and 13 Jbeta primers. Data came from immunoSEQ multiplex PCR; TCRdb stores just in-frame clones and leaves some out. The table records roughly 120,000 clones, about 61% of them present only once. This sample stems from a study of cytomegalovirus exposure and HLA in healthy donors. Trimming cost V 6 bases and J 6 bases; bases outside gene matches: 11. CDR3 length: 14 residues. CDR1 and CDR2 from the germline V gene are SNHLY and FYNNEI. This chain connects TRBV2 to TRBJ2-7; 7 nucleotides match TRBD1. The TCR originated in a woman aged 25 to 45 in good health and CMV-seronegative. Sample: PBMCs. CDR3 DNA sequence: TGTGCCAGCAGCGCCGGGACAGAGGCTCGCGAGCAGTACTTC. This encodes CASSAGTEAREQYF.